This T cell receptor beta chain was documented in a study of identical twins' blood T cells (dated by TCRdb to 2012 to 2015). About the investigation overall: The approximately 12 libraries, six for the alpha chain and six for the beta chain, together yielded some 50 million Illumina reads. TCR alpha and beta chain repertoires of three pairs of monozygous twins were compared using next-generation sequencing to assess genetic influence on repertoire formation.

Library method: 5' RACE. TCRdb records Illumina Genome Analyzer IIx as the sequencer. To prepare the RNA-based TCR cDNA libraries, a previously described protocol was followed, with several modifications. To prevent cross-contamination, barcodes specific to each sample were added to both ends of every TCR cDNA library during cDNA synthesis and amplification. The study's processing was this. Each individual had between about 90,000 and nearly 550,000 identified clonotypes, and each library contained about 2 to 4 million CDR3-containing reads. Reads with improper barcode index combinations were discarded, after which clonesets were built for each library with the MiTCR software. While assembling CDR3 clonotypes, MiTCR corrected PCR and sequencing errors and either filtered or rescued low-quality reads. Artificial out-of-frame clonotypes were removed by being mapped to in-frame sequences, with one indel in the CDR3 allowed. To measure how similar V and J gene usage was between donors, Jensen-Shannon divergence was divided by mean entropy. TCRdb reran the public reads through fastp at Q25 and MiXCR, keeping productive beta chains. Records with the same CDR3 protein are collapsed into one entry carrying the most frequent genes and DNA. The V and J calls and clone size are TCRdb's, not the authors'. This sample has 400,000 or so distinct CDR3 sequences in its table, and over 25% of those were observed once. The ten most abundant clones make up around 5.6% of the sample.

The cysteine opens and the phenylalanine closes a CDR3 of 14 amino acids. Of the read, only the CDR3 DNA is kept; its 42 bases are in frame from base 1. CDR1 and CDR2, looked up from the germline V gene (reference sequence), are LNHDA and SQIVND. Regarding this clonotype: Its antigen remains unidentified. At one of its ends the junction is not consistent with the germline gene, which may arise from a read error.

The donors were six healthy women who made up three monozygous twin pairs. All three twin pairs had been reared together, and it was thought likely that the same infectious agents and vaccines had been met by these twin pairs. TCR cDNA libraries were prepared from RNA that had been isolated from peripheral blood mononuclear cells. The study at large found these results: Among the most abundant TCRbeta clonotypes, more CDR3 sequences were shared by each donor with her twin than with unrelated donors. The number of shared CDR3 clonotypes between two donors was mainly determined by the product of their cloneset sizes, and twins did not clearly deviate from this trend. V gene usage was reported to be markedly more similar within twin pairs than between unrelated donors, even among non-selected out-of-frame TCRbeta clonotypes. Because the twins were reared together, environmental influences could not be ruled out as the explanation for twin similarity. The study stated that the proposed role of the TCRalpha J segment in MHC recognition during thymic selection needs to be validated by independent studies.

The chain employs TRBV19 and TRBJ1-2, with TRBD1 perhaps the D gene, on 6 matching bases. Sequencing input: PBMCs. This clonotype was obtained from a woman between 18 and 55 years old in good health. The CDR3 corresponds to CVSIRTAANYGYTF. Read as DNA, the sequence is TGTGTCAGTATAAGGACAGCAGCTAACTATGGCTACACCTTC. With the portions outside the CDR3 filled from the reference TRBV19 and TRBJ1-2 genes, the complete variable region becomes DGGITQSPKYLFRKEGQNVTLSCEQNLNHDAMYWYRQDPGQGLRLIYYSQIVNDFQKGDIAEGYSVSREKKESFPLTVTSAQKNPTAFYLCVSIRTAANYGYTFGSGTRLTVV.